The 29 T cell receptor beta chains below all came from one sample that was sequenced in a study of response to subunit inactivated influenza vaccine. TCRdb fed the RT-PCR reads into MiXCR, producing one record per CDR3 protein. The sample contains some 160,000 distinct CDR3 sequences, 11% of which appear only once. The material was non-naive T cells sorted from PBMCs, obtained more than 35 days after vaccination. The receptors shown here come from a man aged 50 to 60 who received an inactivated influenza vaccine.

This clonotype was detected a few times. CDR3 residues: CSAREGDPDRDEQYF. Written as DNA, the CDR3 is TGCAGTGCTAGAGAAGGGGACCCGGACCGCGACGAGCAGTACTTC. J is TRBJ2-7 and V is TRBV20-1, with D possibly called TRBD1 or TRBD2 (5 bases each). The CDR3 extends over 15 amino acids. Between the trimmed V and J ends, which lost 0 bases and 5 bases, there was a span of 17 bases. The germline CDR1 and CDR2 sequences are DFQATT and SNEGSKA (reference sequence).

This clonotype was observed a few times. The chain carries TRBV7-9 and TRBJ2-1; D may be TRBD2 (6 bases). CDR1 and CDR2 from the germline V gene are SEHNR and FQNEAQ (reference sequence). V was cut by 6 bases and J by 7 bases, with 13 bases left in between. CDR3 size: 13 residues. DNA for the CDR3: TGTGCCAGCAGTTCTAGCGTAGCGAATGAGCAGTTCTTC. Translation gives CASSSSVANEQFF.

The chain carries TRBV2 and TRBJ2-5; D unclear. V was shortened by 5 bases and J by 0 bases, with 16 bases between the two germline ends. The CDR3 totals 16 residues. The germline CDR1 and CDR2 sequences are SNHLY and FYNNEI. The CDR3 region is CASSSQIRTDQETQYF. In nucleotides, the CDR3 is TGTGCCAGCAGTTCGCAGATTAGGACGGACCAAGAGACCCAGTACTTC.

CDR3 residues: CASSLGGLAGVRPKGETQYF. The CDR3, as DNA: TGTGCCAGCAGCTTAGGTGGACTAGCGGGAGTCCGGCCCAAGGGAGAGACCCAGTACTTC. This chain links TRBV11-2 with TRBJ2-5; 13 bases are shared with TRBD2. This CDR3 has 20 amino acids. Germline assignment: CDR1 SGHAT and CDR2 FQNNGV. J gave up 4 bases and V 1 base, and 15 bases lay outside the gene matches.

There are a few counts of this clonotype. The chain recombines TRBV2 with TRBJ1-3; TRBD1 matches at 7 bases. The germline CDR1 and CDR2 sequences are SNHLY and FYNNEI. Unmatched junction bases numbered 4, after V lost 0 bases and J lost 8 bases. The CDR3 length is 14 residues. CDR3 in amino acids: CASSEATGRDTIYF. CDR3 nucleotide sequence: TGTGCCAGCAGTGAAGCGACAGGGCGAGACACCATATATTTT.

CDR3: CASSQQQGGTGELFF. CDR3 nucleotides: TGTGCCAGCAGCCAGCAGCAAGGAGGGACCGGGGAGCTGTTTTTT. The chain carries TRBV4-2 and TRBJ2-2; D might be TRBD2 (6 bases). Germline-derived CDR1 and CDR2 are LGHNA and YNFKEQ. This CDR3 region has 15 residues. Trimming pared 3 bases from V and 5 bases from J, leaving 13 bases between.

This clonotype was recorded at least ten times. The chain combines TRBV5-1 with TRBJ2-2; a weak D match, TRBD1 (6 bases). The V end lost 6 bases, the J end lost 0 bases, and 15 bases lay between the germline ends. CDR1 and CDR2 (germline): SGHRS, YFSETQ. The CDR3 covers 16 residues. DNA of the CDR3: TGCGCCAGCACTCAGGGGTTTTCGGCGAACACCGGGGAGCTGTTTTTT. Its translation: CASTQGFSANTGELFF. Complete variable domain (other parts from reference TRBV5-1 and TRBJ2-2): KAGVTQTPRYLIKTRGQQVTLSCSPISGHRSVSWYQQTPGQGLQFLFEYFSETQRNKGNFPGRFSGRQFSNSRSEMNVSTLELGDSALYLCASTQGFSANTGELFFGEGSRLTVL.

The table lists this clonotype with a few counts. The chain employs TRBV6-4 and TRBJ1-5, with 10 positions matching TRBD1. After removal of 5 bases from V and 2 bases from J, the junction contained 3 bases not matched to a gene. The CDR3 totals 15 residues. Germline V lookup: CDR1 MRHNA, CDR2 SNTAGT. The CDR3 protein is CASSPGTGGNQPQHF. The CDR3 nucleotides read TGTGCCAGCAGTCCCGGGACAGGGGGCAATCAGCCCCAGCATTTT.

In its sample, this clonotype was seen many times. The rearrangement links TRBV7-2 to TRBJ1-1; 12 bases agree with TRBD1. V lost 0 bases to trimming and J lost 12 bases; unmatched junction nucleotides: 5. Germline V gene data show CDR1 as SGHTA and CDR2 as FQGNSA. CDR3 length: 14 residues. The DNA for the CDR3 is TGTGCCAGCAGCTTAGCCCCGGGACAGGGGGCAACTTTCTTT. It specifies CASSLAPGQGATFF.

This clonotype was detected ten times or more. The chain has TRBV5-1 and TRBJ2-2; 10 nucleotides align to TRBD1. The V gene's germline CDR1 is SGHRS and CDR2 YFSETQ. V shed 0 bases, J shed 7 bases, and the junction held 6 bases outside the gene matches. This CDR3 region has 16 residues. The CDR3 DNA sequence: TGCGCCAGCAGCTTGGTCGGGACAGGGGAAGGCGGGGAGCTGTTTTTT. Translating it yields CASSLVGTGEGGELFF.

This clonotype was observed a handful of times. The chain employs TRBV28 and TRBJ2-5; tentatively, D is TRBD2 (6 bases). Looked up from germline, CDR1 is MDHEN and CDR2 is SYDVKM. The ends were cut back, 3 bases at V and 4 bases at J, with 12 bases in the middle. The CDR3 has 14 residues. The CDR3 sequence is CASSLISGRETQYF. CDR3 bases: TGTGCCAGCAGTTTGATTAGCGGCCGAGAGACCCAGTACTTC.

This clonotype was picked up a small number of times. The DNA of the CDR3 is TGCAGTGCTAGAAGGACCCGGGACATAATGGAGACCCAGTACTTC. It codes for CSARRTRDIMETQYF. The chain uses TRBV20-1 and TRBJ2-5; D possibly corresponds to TRBD1 (6 bases). The CDR3 is 15 amino acids. Trimming shortened V by 2 bases and J by 5 bases, and 18 bases separated the two germline ends. Germline CDR1 and CDR2: DFQATT and SNEGSKA (reference sequence).

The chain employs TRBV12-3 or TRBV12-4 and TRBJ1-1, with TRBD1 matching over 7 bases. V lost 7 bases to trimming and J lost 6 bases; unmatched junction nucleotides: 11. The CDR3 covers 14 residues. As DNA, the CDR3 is TGTGCCAGCACAACAGGGGCCCGGGGCCCTGAAGCTTTCTTT. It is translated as CASTTGARGPEAFF.

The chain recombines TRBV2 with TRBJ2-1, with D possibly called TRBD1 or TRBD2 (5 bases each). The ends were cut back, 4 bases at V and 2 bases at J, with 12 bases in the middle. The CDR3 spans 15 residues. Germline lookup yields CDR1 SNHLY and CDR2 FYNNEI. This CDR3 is CASSVGREPYNEQFF. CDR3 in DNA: TGTGCCAGCAGTGTAGGCAGGGAGCCCTACAATGAGCAGTTCTTC. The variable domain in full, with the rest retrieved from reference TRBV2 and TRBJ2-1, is EPEVTQTPSHQVTQMGQEVILRCVPISNHLYFYWYRQILGQKVEFLVSFYNNEISEKSEIFDDQFSVERPDGSNFTLKIRSTKLEDSAMYFCASSVGREPYNEQFFGPGTRLTVL.

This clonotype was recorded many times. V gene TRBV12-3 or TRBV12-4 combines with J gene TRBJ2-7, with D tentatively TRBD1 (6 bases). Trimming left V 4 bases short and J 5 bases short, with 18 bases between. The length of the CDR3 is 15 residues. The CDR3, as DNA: TGTGCCAGCAGTTCTAGGACAGAAATGTTTGACGAGCAGTACTTC. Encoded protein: CASSSRTEMFDEQYF.

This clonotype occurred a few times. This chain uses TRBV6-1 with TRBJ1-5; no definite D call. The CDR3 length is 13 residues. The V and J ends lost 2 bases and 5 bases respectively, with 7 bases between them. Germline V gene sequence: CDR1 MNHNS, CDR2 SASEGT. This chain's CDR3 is CASSEQDDQPQHF. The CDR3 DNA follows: TGTGCCAGCAGTGAACAGGACGATCAGCCCCAGCATTTT.

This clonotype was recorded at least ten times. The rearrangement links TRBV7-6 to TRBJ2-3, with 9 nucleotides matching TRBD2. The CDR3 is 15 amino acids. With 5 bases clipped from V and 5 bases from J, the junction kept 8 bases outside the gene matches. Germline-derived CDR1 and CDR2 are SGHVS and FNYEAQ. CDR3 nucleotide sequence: TGTGCCAGCAGCAAATCGGGACTAGCTTTAGATACGCAGTATTTT. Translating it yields CASSKSGLALDTQYF.

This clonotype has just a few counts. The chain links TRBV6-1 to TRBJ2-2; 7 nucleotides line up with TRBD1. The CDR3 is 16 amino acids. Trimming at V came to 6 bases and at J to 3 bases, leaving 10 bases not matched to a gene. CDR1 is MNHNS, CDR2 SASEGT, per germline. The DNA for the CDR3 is TGTGCCAGCAGGAAACAAACAGGGGCCCACACCGGGGAGCTGTTTTTT. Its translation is CASRKQTGAHTGELFF.

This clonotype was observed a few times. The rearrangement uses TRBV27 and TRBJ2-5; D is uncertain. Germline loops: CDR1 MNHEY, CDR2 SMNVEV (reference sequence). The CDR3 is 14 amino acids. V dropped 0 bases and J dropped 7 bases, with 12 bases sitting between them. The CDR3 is CASSLSTGRGTQYF. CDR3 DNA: TGTGCCAGCAGTTTATCGACTGGCAGAGGGACCCAGTACTTC.

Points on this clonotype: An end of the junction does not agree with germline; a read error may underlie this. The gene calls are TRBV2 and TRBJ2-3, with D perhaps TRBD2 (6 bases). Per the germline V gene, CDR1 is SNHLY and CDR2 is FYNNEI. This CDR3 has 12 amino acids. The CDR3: CASSEARELARF. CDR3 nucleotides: TGTGCCAGCAGTGAAGCTCGGGAACTAGCCCGTTTT.

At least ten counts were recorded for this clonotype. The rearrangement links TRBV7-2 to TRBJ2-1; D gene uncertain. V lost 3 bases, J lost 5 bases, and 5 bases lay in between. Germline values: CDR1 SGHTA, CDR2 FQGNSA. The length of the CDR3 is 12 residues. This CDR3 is CASSFTDNEQFF. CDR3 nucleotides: TGTGCCAGCAGCTTCACAGACAATGAGCAGTTCTTC.

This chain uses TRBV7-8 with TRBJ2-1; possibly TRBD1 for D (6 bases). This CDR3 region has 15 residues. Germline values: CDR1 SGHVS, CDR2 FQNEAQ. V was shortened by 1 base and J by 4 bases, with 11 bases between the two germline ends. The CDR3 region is CASSLDPQGYNEQFF. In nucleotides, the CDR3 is TGTGCCAGCAGCTTAGATCCTCAGGGGTACAATGAGCAGTTCTTC.

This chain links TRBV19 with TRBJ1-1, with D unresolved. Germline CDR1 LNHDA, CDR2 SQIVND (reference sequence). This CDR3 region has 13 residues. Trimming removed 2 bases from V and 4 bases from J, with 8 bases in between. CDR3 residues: CASSIRLGTEAFF. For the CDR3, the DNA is TGTGCCAGTAGTATACGGCTGGGCACTGAAGCTTTCTTT.

The CDR3 spells CASSTSGRENTGELFF. The CDR3 nucleotides are TGTGCCAGCAGCACTAGCGGGAGGGAGAACACCGGGGAGCTGTTTTTT. This chain links TRBV21-1 with TRBJ2-2; the DNA was not compared with TRBD2, the D call given in the table. TRBV21-1 is termed a pseudogene. The CDR3 totals 16 residues.

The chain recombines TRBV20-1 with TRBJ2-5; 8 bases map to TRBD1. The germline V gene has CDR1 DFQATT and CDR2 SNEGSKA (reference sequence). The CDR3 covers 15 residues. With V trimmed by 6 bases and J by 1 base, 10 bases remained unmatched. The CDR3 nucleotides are TGCAGTGCCAATGGATTTGGGACAGGCCAAGAGACCCAGTACTTC. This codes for CSANGFGTGQETQYF.

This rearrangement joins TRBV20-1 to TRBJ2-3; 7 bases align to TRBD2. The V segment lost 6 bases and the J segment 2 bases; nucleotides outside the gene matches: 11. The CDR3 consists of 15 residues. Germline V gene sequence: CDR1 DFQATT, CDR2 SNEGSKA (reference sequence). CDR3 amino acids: CSARRGGGNTDTQYF. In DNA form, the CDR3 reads TGCAGTGCCCGGAGGGGCGGGGGTAACACAGATACGCAGTATTTT.

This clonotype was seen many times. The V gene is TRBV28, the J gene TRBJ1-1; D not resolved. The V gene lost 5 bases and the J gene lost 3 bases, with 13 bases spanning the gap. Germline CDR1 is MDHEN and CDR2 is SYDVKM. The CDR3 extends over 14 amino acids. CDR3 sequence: CASSRGLIYTEAFF. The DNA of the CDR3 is TGTGCCAGCAGTCGTGGACTTATTTACACTGAAGCTTTCTTT.

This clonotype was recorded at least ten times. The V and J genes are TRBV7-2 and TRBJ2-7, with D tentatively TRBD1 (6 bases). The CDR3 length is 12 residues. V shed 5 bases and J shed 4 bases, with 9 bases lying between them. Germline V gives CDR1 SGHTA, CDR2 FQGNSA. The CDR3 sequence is CASSAQGYEQYF. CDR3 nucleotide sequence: TGTGCCAGCAGCGCACAGGGATACGAGCAGTACTTC.

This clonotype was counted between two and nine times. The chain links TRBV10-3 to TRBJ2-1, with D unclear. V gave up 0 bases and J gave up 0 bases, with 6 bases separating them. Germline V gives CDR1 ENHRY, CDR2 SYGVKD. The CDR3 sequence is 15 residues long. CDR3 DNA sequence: TGTGCCATCAGTGAGTCAAGGAGCTCCTACAATGAGCAGTTCTTC. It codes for CAISESRSSYNEQFF.